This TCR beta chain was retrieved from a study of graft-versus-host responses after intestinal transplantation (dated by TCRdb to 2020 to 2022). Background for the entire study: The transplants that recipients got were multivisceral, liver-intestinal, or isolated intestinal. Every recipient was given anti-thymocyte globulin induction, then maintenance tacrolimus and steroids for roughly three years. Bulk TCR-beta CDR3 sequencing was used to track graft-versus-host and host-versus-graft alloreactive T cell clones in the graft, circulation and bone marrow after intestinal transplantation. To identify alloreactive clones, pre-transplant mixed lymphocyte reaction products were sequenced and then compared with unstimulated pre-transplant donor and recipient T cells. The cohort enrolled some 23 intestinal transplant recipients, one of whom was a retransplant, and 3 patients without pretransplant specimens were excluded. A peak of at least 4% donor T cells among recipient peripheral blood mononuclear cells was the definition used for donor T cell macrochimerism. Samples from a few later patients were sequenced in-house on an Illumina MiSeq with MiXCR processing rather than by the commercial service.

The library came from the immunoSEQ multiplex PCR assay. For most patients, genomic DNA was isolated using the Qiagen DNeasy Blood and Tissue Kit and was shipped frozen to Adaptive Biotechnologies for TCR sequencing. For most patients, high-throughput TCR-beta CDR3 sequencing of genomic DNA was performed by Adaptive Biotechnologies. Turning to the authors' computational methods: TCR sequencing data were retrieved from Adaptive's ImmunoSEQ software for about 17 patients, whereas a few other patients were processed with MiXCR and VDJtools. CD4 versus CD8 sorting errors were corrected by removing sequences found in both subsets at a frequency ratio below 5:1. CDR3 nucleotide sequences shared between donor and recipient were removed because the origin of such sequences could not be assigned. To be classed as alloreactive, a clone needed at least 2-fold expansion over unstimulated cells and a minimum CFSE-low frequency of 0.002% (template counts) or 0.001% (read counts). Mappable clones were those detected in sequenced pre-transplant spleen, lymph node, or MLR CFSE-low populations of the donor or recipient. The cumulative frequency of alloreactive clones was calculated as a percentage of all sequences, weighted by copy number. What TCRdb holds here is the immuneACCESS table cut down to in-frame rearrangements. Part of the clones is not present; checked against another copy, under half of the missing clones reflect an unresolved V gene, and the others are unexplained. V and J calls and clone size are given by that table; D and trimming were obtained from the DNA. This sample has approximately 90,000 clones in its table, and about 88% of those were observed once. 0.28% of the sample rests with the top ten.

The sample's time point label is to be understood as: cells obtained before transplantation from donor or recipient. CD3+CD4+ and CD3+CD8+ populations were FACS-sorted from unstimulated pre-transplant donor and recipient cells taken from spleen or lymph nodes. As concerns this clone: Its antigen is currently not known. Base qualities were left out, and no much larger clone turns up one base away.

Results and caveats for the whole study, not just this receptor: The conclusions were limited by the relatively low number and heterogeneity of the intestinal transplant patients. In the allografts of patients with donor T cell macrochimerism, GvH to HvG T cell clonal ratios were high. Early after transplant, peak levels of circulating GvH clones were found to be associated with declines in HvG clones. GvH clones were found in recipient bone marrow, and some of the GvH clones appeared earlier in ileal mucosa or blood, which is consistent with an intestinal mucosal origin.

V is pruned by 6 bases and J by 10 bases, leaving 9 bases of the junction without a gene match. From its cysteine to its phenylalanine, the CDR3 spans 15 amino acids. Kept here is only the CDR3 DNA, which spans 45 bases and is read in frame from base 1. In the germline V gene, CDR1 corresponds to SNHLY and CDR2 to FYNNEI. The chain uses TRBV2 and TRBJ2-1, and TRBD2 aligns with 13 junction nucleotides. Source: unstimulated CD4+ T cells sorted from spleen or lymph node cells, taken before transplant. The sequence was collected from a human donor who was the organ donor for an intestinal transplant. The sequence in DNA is TGTGCCAGCAGCGCCCGACTAGCGGGGGGTGGCGAGCAGTTCTTC. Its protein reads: CASSARLAGGGEQFF. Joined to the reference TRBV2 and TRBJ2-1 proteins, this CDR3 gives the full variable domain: EPEVTQTPSHQVTQMGQEVILRCVPISNHLYFYWYRQILGQKVEFLVSFYNNEISEKSEIFDDQFSVERPDGSNFTLKIRSTKLEDSAMYFCASSARLAGGGEQFFGPGTRLTVL.